Listed below are T cell receptor beta chains from one sample, sequenced in a study of T cell changes during pregnancy in multiple sclerosis. TCRdb's table, derived via immunoSEQ multiplex PCR, lists solely in-frame clones and lacks some. This table has over 30,000 clones, 85% to 95% appearing once. Source material: PBMCs (not recorded whether the cells were cultured). Source of these receptors: a female donor with multiple sclerosis, enrolled in a pregnancy study. The CDR3 runs from the conserved cysteine through the conserved F or W. A D gene is named only where the DNA matches it firmly.

14,.,TRBV7-2,TRBJ2-7,TGTGCCAGCAGCTTAGGCGGGTCCGCCTACGAGCAGTACTTC,CASSLGGSAYEQYF
15,.,TRBV11-3,TRBJ2-7,TGTGCCAGCAGCCCCGGGGACGGAAGCTCCTACGAGCAGTACTTC,CASSPGDGSSYEQYF
13,TRBD1,TRBV6-5,TRBJ2-7,TGTGCCAGCAGTGACGGGACAGGGCGAGAGCAGTACTTC,CASSDGTGREQYF
14,.,TRBV28,TRBJ2-7,TGTGCCAGCAGTCCCCCAGCACCATCCTACGAGCAGTACTTC,CASSPPAPSYEQYF
13,TRBD2,TRBV4-1,TRBJ2-1,TGCGCCAGCAGGCTTAGCGGGAAAAAGGAGCAGTTCTTC,CASRLSGKKEQFF
15,.,TRBV2,TRBJ2-7,TGTGCCAGCAGTGCTGGTCGGGCCAGGGGCATCGGGCAGTACTTC,CASSAGRARGIGQYF
13,.,TRBV7-3,TRBJ1-2,TGTGCCAGCAGCTCCGGGGCTCGCTATGGCTACACCTTC,CASSSGARYGYTF
16,.,TRBV19,TRBJ2-5,TGTGCCAGTAGTATAGATCTTTGGGGCTTCGAAGAGACCCAGTACTTC,CASSIDLWGFEETQYF
13,TRBD1,TRBV7-7,TRBJ2-7,TGTGCTAGCAGCCGACAGGGCTTCTACGAGCAGTACTTC,CASSRQGFYEQYF
14,TRBD1,TRBV6-1,TRBJ1-4,TGTGCCAGCCGCCAGGGGACAGCTAATGAAAAACTGTTTTTT,CASRQGTANEKLFF
15,.,TRBV6-1,TRBJ2-7,TGTGCCAGCAGCGAAGGAGGGGCAGACTACTACGAGCAGTACTTC,CASSEGGADYYEQYF